This T cell receptor (beta chain) derives from a study of cytomegalovirus exposure and HLA in healthy donors. Study conclusions and caveats: A later analysis found most CMV-associated TCR beta chains apparently HLA-restricted.

Both 60 Vbeta primers and 13 Jbeta primers went into the PCR. The assay was immunoSEQ multiplex PCR, and TCRdb's table has in-frame clones only and misses some. Of roughly 100,000 clones listed, more than 70% are singletons. In regard to this clone: Its antigen is not known.

Germline-derived CDR1 and CDR2 are SGHTA and FQGNSA. The CDR3 loop spans 13 amino acids. Deletions cut 1 base from V and 8 bases from J, with 11 bases between. Sample: PBMCs. The chain carries TRBV7-2 and TRBJ1-2; D gene uncertain. The source of this sequence is a man aged 40-50 years in good health and CMV-seronegative. The chain's CDR3 is CASSLEGVRGYTF. The CDR3 region has the DNA TGTGCCAGCAGCTTAGAGGGAGTTAGGGGCTACACCTTC.